The clone carrying this T cell receptor beta chain showed up just once. No antigen is known for it. This CDR3 has 17 residues. Germline-derived CDR1 and CDR2 are SGHVS and FNYEAQ. The trim removed 3 bases at V and 1 base at J, leaving 9 bases unmatched. This entry is derived from a study of STAT5B mutations in CD4+ large granular lymphocyte leukemia. Study observations and caveats: Without HLA matching, higher CD4+ than CD8+ T-LGLL clonality could reflect small sample size.

In the original workflow: Productive clonotypes were detectable down to 2.59 x 10-5 frequency. Some clones are missing from TCRdb's copy, which holds only in-frame ones; the method was immunoSEQ multiplex PCR. The DNA was the basis for D and trimming; V, J and clone size are from that table. Of over 30,000 clones listed, around 81% are singletons. Sequencing used CD4+ T cells from blood buffy coats. The receptor was isolated from a human donor in good health. This chain connects TRBV7-6 to TRBJ1-1; 9 nucleotides match TRBD1. The CDR3 nucleotides read TGTGCCAGCAGCTTTGAAGGTGGGGACAGGGCGAACACTGAAGCTTTCTTT. Encoded protein: CASSFEGGDRANTEAFF.